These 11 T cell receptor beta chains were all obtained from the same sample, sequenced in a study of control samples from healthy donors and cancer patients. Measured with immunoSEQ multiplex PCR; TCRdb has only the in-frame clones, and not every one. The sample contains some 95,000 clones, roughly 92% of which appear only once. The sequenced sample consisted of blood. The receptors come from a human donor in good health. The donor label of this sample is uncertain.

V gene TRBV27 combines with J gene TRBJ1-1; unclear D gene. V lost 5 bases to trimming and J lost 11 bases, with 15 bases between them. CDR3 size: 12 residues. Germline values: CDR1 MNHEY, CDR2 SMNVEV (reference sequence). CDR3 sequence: CASSPVIGVAFF. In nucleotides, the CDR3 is TGTGCCAGCAGTCCTGTCATCGGGGTGGCTTTCTTT.

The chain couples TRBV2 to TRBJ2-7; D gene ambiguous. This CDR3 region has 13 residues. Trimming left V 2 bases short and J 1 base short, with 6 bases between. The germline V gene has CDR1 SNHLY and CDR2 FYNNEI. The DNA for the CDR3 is TGTGCCAGCAGTGAACAGGCGTCCTACGAGCAGTACTTC. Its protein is CASSEQASYEQYF.

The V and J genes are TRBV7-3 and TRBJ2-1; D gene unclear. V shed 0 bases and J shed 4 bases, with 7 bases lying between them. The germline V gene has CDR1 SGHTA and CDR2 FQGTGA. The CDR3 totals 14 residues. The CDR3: CASSLTVEYNEQFF. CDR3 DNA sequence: TGTGCCAGCAGCTTAACGGTGGAATACAATGAGCAGTTCTTC.

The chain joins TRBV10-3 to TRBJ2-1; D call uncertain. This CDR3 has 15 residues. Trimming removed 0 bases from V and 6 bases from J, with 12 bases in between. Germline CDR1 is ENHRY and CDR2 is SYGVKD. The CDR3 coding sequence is TGTGCCATCAGTGAGTCGAACGCAGGCGTCAATGAGCAGTTCTTC. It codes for CAISESNAGVNEQFF.

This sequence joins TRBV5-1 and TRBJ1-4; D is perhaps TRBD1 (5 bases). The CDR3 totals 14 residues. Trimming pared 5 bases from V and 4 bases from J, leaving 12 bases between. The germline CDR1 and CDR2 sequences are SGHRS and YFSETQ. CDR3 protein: CASRLTVFNEKLFF. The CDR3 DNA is TGCGCCAGCAGACTGACAGTATTTAATGAAAAACTGTTTTTT.

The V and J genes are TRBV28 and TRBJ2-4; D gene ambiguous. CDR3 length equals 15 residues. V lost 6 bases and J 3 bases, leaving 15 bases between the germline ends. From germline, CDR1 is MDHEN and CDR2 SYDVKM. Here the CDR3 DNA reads TGTGCCAGCAGCCCAACGGTAGAGTTCAAAAACATTCAGTACTTC. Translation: CASSPTVEFKNIQYF.

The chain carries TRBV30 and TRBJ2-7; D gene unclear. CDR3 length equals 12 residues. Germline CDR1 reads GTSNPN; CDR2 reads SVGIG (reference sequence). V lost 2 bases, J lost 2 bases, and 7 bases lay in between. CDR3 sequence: CAWSPNPYEQYF. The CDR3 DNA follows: TGTGCCTGGAGTCCTAATCCCTACGAGCAGTACTTC.

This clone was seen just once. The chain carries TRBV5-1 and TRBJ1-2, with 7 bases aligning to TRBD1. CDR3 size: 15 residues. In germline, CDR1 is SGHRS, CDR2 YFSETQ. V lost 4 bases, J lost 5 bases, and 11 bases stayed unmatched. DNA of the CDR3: TGCGCCAGCAGCAAATACAGGGGCGAAGAATATGGCTACACCTTC. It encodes CASSKYRGEEYGYTF.

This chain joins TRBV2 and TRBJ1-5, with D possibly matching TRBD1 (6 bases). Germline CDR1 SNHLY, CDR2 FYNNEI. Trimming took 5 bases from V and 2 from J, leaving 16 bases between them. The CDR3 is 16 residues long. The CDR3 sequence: CASSSAGGGRNQPQHF. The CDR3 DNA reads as TGTGCCAGCAGTAGCGCGGGGGGGGGCCGCAATCAGCCCCAGCATTTT.

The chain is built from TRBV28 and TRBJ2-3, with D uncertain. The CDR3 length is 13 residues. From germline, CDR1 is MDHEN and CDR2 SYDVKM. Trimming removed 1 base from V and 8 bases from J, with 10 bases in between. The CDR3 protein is CASSLSRTFTQYF. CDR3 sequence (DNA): TGTGCCAGCAGTTTATCCAGGACCTTTACGCAGTATTTT.

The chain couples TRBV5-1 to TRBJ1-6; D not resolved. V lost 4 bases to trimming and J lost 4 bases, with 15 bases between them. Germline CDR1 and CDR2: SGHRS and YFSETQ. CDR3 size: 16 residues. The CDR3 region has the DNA TGCGCCAGCAGCCCCACCCTCTGGCAGTATAATTCACCCCTCCACTTT. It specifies CASSPTLWQYNSPLHF.